The T cell receptor (beta chain) under discussion was sequenced for a study of blood T cells in healthy people across ages. As concerns this clonotype: What it binds is unknown.

General study points: Reliance upon unsorted PBMCs precluded definitive naive versus antigen-experienced comparison. Among T cells, TCR beta diversity per million cells dropped roughly linearly as age rose.

PCR was performed a second time for about 6 to 12 cycles using a sample-barcoded 5' primer and a J-beta primer mix. TCRdb analysed the 5' RACE reads with MiXCR anew, one entry per CDR3 protein. The sample carries 1.5 million to 2 million distinct CDR3 sequences, under 30% recorded once. What was sequenced was blood. The sequence was collected from a woman in her thirties in good health.

Here the CDR3 DNA reads TGCGCCAGCAGCTTGGATCCGGTTCGAGCGCGCGAGCAGTACTTC. Its protein is CASSLDPVRAREQYF. The rearrangement uses TRBV5-1 and TRBJ2-7, with D unresolved. The CDR3 has 15 residues. V was trimmed by 0 bases and J by 6 bases, leaving 16 bases between them. Germline assignment: CDR1 SGHRS and CDR2 YFSETQ. Supplemented by reference TRBV5-1 and TRBJ2-7, the full variable domain reads KAGVTQTPRYLIKTRGQQVTLSCSPISGHRSVSWYQQTPGQGLQFLFEYFSETQRNKGNFPGRFSGRQFSNSRSEMNVSTLELGDSALYLCASSLDPVRAREQYFGPGTRLTVT.